This T cell receptor beta chain was captured in a study of beta chain features in type 1 diabetes. The CDR3 sequence is 14 residues long. V gave up 3 bases and J gave up 8 bases, with 17 bases separating them. Germline CDR1 reads SGHDT; CDR2 reads YYEEEE. Every single donor gave one heparinised blood draw, and these averaged around 0.12 L. The sample holds a few counts of this clone. Isolated RNA was reverse transcribed in full, so expressed TCRB transcripts were sequenced. The assay was immunoSEQ multiplex PCR, and TCRdb's table has in-frame clones only and misses some. There are some 270,000 clones in the sample; roughly 15% occur only once, and 0.026% lies in the top ten.

Sequenced sample: naive CD4+ T cells from blood. The genes are TRBV5-6 and TRBJ1-2, with D possibly matching TRBD1 (5 bases). The source of this sequence is a middle-aged woman in good health. In nucleotides, the CDR3 is TGTGCCAGCAGCTCGGGGCCGACCGGAGGGGGCTACACCTTC. As protein: CASSSGPTGGGYTF.